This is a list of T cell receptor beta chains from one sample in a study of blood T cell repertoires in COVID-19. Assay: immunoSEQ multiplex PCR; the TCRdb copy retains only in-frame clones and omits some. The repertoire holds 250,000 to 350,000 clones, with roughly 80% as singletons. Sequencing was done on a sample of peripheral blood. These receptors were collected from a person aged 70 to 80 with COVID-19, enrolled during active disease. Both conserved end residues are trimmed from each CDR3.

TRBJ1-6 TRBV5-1 ASKSSEVGGSPLH
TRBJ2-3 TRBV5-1 ASSPGDREGSDTQY
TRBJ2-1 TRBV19 ASSLRPGARQIYNEQF
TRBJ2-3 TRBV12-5 ASGPGQSKGSADTQY
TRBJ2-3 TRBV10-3 AISESGQRSFGTQY
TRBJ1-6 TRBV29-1 SVRDRPNSPLH
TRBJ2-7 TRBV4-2 ASSHVGTSGRTYEQY
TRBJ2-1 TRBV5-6 ASSSPGLAGGQEF
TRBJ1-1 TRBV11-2 ASSLGTTTEAF
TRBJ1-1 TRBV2 ASSNLQGLQAVSAF
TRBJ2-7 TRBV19 ATSQGEVYEQY
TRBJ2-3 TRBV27 ASSFLGTTSTDTQY
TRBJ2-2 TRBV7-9 ASSLLTRANTGELF
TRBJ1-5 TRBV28 ASSLWGSGQTQPQH
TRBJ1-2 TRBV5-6 ASSSRGGWGYT
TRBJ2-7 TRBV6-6 ASSYGGTSYEQY
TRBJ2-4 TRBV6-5 ASSFTGGAKNIQY
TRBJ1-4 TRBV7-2 ASSLAARGSPNEKLF
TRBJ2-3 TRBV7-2 ASSFTSGTTDTQY
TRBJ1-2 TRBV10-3 AISGDRNYGYT
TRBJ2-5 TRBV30 AWSVGVFVETQY
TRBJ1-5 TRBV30 AWSGGQGGQPQH
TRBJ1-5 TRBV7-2 ASSLSFGQPQH
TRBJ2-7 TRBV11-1 ASSAGLAEHYEQY
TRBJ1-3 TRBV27 ASSLRRQDRGTIY
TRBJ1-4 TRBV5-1 ASTQDGTDYEKLF
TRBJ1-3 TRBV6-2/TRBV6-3 ASSPPRGTGVPSSGNTIY
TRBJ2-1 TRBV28 AGPRGSVSYNEQF
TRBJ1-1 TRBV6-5 ASIRDRGNTEAF
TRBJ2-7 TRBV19 ASSPGGWYEQY
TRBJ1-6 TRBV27 ASSFMTDRRGPLH
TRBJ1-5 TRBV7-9 ASSDRGNQPQH
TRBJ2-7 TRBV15 ATIGTGAEEQY
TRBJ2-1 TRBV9 ASSGKLAGGGYNEQF
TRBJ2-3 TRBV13 ASMNSGGAVDTQY
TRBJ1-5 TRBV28 ASGGVQPQH
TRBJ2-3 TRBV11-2 ASRRGTDTQY
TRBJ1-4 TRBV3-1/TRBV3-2 ASSQGQGTEKLF
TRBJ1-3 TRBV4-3 ASSQDATMGNTIY
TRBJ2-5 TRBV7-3 ASSPGRGETQY
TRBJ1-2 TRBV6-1 ASSDARTGGGYT
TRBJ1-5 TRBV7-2 ASSRGGGDQPQH
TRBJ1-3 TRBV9 ASSVYSQSHNSGNTIY